This T cell receptor beta chain was profiled in a study of cytomegalovirus exposure and HLA in healthy donors. The study, taken as a whole, reports: For most TCR sequences rarity was the rule, although some public TCRs occurred in many donors. Subsequent analysis showed first-cohort TCR clusters tending to co-occur in some 120 validation repertoires.

The germline V and J ends were trimmed by 2 bases and 5 bases, with 15 bases remaining between them. The CDR3 spans 15 residues. Germline CDR1 reads SGHTA; CDR2 reads FQGNSA. The donors were part of the validation cohort of more than 90 subjects. That cohort was separate from the first cohort, which comprised 550 to 750 subjects. The table came from immunoSEQ multiplex PCR; TCRdb's copy has only in-frame clones and leaves some out. The sample shows about 120,000 clones, approximately 88% of them seen only once. A remark on this clone: What it binds is unknown.

The chain carries TRBV7-2 and TRBJ2-5; TRBD2 might be the D (6 bases). The sequence came from a woman younger than 35 in good health and CMV-seropositive. The sample was PBMCs. CDR3 loop: CASSLYPGVGETQYF. The CDR3 coding sequence is TGTGCCAGCAGCTTATATCCGGGAGTGGGGGAGACCCAGTACTTC.